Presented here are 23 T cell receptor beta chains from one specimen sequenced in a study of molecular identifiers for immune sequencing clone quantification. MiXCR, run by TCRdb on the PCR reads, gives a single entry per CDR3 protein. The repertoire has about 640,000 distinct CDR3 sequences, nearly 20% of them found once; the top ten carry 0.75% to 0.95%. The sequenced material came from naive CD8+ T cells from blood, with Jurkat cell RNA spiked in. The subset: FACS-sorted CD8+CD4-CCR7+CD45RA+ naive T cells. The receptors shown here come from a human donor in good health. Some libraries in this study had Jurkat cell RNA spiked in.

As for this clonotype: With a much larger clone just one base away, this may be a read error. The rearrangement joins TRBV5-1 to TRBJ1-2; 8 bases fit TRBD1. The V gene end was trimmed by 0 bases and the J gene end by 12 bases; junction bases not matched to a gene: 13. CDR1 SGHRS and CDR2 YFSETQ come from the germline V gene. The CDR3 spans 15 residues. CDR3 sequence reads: CASSLAQTGDYGDTF. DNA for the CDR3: TGCGCCAGCAGCTTGGCCCAGACAGGGGATTACGGCGACACCTTC.

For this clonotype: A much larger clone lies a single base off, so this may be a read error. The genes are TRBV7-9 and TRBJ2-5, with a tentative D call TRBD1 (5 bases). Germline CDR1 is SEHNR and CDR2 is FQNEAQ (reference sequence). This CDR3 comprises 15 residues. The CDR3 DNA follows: TGTGCCAGCGGCTTCCCCACACAGGTCCAAGAGACCCAGTACTTC. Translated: CASGFPTQVQETQYF.

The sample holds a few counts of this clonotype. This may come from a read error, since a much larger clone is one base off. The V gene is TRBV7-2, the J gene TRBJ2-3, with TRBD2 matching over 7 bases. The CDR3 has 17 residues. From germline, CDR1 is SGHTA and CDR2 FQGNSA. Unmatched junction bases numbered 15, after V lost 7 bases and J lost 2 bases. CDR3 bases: TGTGCCAGCAACTTTCTTTTTGCGGGAGCATACACAGATACGCAGTATTTT. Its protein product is CASNFLFAGAYTDTQYF.

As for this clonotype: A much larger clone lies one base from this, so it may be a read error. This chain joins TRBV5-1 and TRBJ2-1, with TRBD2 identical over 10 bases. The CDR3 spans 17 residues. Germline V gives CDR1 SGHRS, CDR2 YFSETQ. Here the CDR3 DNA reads TGCGCCAGCAGCTTGCACAGCGGGGGGGCCGCTCCCAATGAGGAGTTCTTC. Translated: CASSLHSGGAAPNEEFF. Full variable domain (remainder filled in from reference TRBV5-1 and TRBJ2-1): KAGVTQTPRYLIKTRGQQVTLSCSPISGHRSVSWYQQTPGQGLQFLFEYFSETQRNKGNFPGRFSGRQFSNSRSEMNVSTLELGDSALYLCASSLHSGGAAPNEEFFGPGTRLTVL.

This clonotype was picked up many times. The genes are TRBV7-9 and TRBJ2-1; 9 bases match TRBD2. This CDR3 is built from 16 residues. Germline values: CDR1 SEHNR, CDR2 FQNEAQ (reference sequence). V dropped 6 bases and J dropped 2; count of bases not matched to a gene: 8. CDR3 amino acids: CASSTLAGATYNEQFF. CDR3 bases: TGTGCCAGCAGTACTTTAGCGGGGGCCACCTACAATGAGCAGTTCTTC.

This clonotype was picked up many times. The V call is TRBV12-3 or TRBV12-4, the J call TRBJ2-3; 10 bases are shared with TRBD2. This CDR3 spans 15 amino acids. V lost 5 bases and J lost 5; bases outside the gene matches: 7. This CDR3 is CASSPSGGAKDTQYF. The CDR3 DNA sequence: TGTGCCAGCAGTCCCAGCGGGGGGGCCAAAGATACGCAGTATTTT.

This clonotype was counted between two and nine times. The CDR3 here is CASSNGHLYEQYF. CDR3 sequence (DNA): TGTGCCAGTAGCAATGGGCACCTCTACGAGCAGTACTTC. The genes are TRBV19 and TRBJ2-7; D not resolved. Germline-derived CDR1 and CDR2 are LNHDA and SQIVND (reference sequence). The CDR3 has 13 residues. Trimming cost V 6 bases and J 3 bases, with 12 bases left between them.

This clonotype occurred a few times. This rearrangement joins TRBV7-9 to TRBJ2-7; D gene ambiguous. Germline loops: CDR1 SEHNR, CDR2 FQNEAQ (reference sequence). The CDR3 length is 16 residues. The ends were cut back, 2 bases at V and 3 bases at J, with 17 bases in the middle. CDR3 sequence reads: CASSLSFQTPIYEQYF. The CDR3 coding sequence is TGTGCCAGCAGCTTAAGTTTCCAGACCCCGATCTACGAGCAGTACTTC.

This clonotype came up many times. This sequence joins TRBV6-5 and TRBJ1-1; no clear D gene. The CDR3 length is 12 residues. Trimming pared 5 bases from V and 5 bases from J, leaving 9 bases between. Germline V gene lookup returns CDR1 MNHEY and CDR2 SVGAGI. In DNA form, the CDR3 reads TGTGCCAGCAGTAGAGGGTTGACTGAAGCTTTCTTT. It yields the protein CASSRGLTEAFF.

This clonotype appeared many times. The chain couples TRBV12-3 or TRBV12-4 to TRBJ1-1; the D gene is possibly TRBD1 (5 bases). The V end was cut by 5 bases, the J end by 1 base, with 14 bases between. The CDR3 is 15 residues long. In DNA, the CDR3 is TGTGCCAGCAGTCCAAGACAGTACTCGAACACTGAAGCTTTCTTT. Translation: CASSPRQYSNTEAFF.

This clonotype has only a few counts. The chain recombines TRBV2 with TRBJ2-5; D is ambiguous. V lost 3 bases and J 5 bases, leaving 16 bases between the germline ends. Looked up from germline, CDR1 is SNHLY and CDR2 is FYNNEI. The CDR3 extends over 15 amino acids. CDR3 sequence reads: CASSDLELRVETQYF. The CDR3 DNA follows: TGTGCCAGCAGTGATTTGGAGTTACGAGTGGAGACCCAGTACTTC.

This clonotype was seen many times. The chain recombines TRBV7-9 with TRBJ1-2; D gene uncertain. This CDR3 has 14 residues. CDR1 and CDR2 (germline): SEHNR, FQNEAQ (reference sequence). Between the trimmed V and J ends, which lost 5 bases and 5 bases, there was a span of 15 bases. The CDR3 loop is CASSRVLADYGYTF. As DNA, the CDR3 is TGTGCCAGCAGCCGGGTGCTAGCGGATTATGGCTACACCTTC.

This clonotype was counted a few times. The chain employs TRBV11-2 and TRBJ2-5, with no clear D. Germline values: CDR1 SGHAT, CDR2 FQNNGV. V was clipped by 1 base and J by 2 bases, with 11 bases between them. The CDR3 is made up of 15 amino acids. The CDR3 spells CASSLGFAYQETQYF. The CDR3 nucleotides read TGTGCCAGCAGCTTAGGCTTCGCCTATCAAGAGACCCAGTACTTC.

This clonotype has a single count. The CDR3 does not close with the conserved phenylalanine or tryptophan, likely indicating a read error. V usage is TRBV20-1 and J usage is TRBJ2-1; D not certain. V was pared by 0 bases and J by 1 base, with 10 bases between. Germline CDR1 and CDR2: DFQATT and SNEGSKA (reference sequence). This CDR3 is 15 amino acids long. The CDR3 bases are TGCAGTGCTAGAGAGTACTCGACATCCTACAATGAGCAGTTCTTA. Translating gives CSAREYSTSYNEQFL.

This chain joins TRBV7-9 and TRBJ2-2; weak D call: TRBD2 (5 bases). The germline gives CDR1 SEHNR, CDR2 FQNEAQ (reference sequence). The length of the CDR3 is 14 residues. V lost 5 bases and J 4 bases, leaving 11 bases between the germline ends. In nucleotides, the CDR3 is TGTGCCAGCAGCCCCCCGGAGGTCACCGGGGAGCTGTTTTTT. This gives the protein CASSPPEVTGELFF.

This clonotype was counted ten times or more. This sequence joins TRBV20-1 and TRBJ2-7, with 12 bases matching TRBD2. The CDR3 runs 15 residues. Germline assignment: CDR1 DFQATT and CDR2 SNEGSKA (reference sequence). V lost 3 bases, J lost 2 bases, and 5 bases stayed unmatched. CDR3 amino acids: CSARSASGRAYEQYF. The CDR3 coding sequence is TGCAGTGCTAGGTCGGCTAGCGGGAGGGCCTACGAGCAGTACTTC.

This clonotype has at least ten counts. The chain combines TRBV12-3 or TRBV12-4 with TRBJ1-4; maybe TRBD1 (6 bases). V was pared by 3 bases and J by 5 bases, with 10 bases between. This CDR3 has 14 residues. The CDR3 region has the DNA TGTGCCAGCAGTTTGGCAGGGGAGAATGAAAAACTGTTTTTT. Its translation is CASSLAGENEKLFF.

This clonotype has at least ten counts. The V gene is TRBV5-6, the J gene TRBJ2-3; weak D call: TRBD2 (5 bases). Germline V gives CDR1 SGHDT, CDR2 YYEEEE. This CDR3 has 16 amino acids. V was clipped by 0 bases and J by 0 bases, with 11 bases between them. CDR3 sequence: CASSLGNLASTDTQYF. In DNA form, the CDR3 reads TGTGCCAGCAGCTTGGGGAACCTAGCAAGCACAGATACGCAGTATTTT.

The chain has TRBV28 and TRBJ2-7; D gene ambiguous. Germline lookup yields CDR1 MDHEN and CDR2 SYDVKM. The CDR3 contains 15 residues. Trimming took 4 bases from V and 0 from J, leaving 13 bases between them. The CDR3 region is CASSSRWLGSYEQYF. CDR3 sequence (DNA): TGTGCCAGCAGTTCCAGGTGGCTGGGCTCCTACGAGCAGTACTTC. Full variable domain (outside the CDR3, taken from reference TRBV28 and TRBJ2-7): DVKVTQSSRYLVKRTGEKVFLECVQDMDHENMFWYRQDPGLGLRLIYFSYDVKMKEKGDIPEGYSVSREKKERFSLILESASTNQTSMYLCASSSRWLGSYEQYFGPGTRLTVT.

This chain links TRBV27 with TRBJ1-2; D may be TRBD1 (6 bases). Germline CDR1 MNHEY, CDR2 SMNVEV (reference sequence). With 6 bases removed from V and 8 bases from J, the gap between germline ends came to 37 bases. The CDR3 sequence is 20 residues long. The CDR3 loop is CASRLTALDRTSSIIGGYTF. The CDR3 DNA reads TGTGCCAGCAGGCTTACGGCCCTTGACAGGACCTCTAGTATAATTGGCGGCTACACCTTC.

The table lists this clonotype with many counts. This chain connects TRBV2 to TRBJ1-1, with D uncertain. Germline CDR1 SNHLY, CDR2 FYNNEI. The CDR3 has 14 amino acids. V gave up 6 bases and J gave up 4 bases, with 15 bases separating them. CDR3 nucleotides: TGTGCCAGCAGGGCCACACCCAGGAGCACTGAAGCTTTCTTT. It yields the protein CASRATPRSTEAFF.

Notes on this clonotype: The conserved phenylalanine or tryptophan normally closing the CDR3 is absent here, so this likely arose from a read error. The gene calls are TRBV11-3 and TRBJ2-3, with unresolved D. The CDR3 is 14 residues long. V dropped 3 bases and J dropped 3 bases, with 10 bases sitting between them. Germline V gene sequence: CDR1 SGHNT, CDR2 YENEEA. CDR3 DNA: TGTGCCAGCAGCTTTCGTAGTATGACAGATACGCAGTATCTT. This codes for CASSFRSMTDTQYL.

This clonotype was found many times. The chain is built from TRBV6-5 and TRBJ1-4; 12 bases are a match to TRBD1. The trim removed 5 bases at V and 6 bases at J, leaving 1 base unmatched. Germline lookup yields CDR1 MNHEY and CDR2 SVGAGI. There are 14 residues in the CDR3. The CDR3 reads CASSRDRGHEKLFF. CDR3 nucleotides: TGTGCCAGCAGTCGGGACAGGGGGCATGAAAAACTGTTTTTT.